Below, 11 T cell receptor beta chains from the same sample are listed, as sequenced in a study of blood T cells in healthy people across ages. A second PCR, run for about 7 to 12 cycles, used a sample-barcoded 5' primer plus a J-beta primer mix. From the 5' RACE reads, TCRdb called clonotypes with MiXCR, one entry per CDR3 protein. The sample shows 980,000 or so distinct CDR3 sequences, under 50% of them seen only once. The specimen sequenced was blood. All receptors come from a man younger than 40 in good health.

This rearrangement joins TRBV6-6 to TRBJ2-3; the match to TRBD1 covers 7 bases. Losses at the gene ends were 6 bases for V and 0 bases for J; bases not matched to a gene: 9. Germline CDR1 reads MNHNY; CDR2 reads SVGAGI (reference sequence). This CDR3 contains 16 residues. The CDR3 loop is CASSPRGLTSTDTQYF. The DNA of the CDR3 is TGTGCCAGCAGCCCAAGGGGGCTGACTAGCACAGATACGCAGTATTTT.

This clonotype was detected a few times. The chain links TRBV27 to TRBJ2-3, with D maybe TRBD2 (6 bases). There are 15 residues in the CDR3. CDR1 and CDR2 from the germline V gene are MNHEY and SMNVEV (reference sequence). With 6 bases removed from V and 4 bases from J, the gap between germline ends came to 17 bases. The CDR3 nucleotides are TGTGCCAGCAGCCTCTTAGCGGAGACTGCAGATACGCAGTATTTT. Protein product: CASSLLAETADTQYF.

V and J are TRBV20-1 and TRBJ1-1, with a possible D match to TRBD1 (5 bases). The CDR3 extends over 14 amino acids. The V gene lost 5 bases and the J gene lost 3 bases, with 16 bases spanning the gap. The V gene's germline CDR1 is DFQATT and CDR2 SNEGSKA (reference sequence). CDR3 residues: CSAVLGGDHTEAFF. The CDR3 region has the DNA TGCAGTGCTGTCCTTGGGGGGGATCACACTGAAGCTTTCTTT.

V gene TRBV6-1 combines with J gene TRBJ2-7; possibly TRBD1 for D (5 bases). The CDR3 is made up of 13 amino acids. Germline CDR1 reads MNHNS; CDR2 reads SASEGT. Trimming left V 6 bases short and J 4 bases short, with 13 bases between. The CDR3 DNA reads as TGTGCCAGCAGGACGACAGCTTCTTACGAGCAGTACTTC. It encodes CASRTTASYEQYF.

This clonotype showed up just once. The rearrangement joins TRBV3-1 to TRBJ1-1, with 8 bases aligning to TRBD1. J lost 5 bases, V lost 5 bases, and 4 bases had no gene match. CDR3 length equals 13 residues. Germline V gives CDR1 LGHDT, CDR2 YNNKEL (reference sequence). The CDR3 DNA sequence: TGTGCCAGCAGCACACGACAGGGGACTGAAGCTTTCTTT. Its translation is CASSTRQGTEAFF.

The V call is TRBV15, the J call TRBJ1-5, with D perhaps matching TRBD1 (5 bases). The CDR3 length is 15 residues. V shed 1 base and J shed 1 base, with 8 bases lying between them. The germline gives CDR1 LNHNV, CDR2 YYDKDF (reference sequence). The CDR3 is CATSRAQGSNQPQHF. The CDR3 DNA follows: TGTGCCACCAGCAGAGCCCAGGGAAGCAATCAGCCCCAGCATTTT.

The chain couples TRBV7-2 to TRBJ2-1; 9 positions match TRBD2. CDR1 is SGHTA and CDR2 is FQGNSA in the germline V gene. This CDR3 region has 14 residues. Germline trimming cut 5 bases from V and 8 bases from J; bases unmatched to any gene: 7. CDR3 nucleotide sequence: TGTGCCAGCAGCGCAGCGGGGGGCTTTGATGAGCAGTTCTTC. Translated: CASSAAGGFDEQFF.

This rearrangement joins TRBV20-1 to TRBJ2-4; D possibly corresponds to TRBD2 (5 bases). CDR1 is DFQATT, CDR2 SNEGSKA, per germline (reference sequence). This CDR3 spans 15 amino acids. Trimming took 5 bases from V and 2 from J, leaving 16 bases between them. CDR3 residues: CSAPEGGVSKNIQYF. In nucleotides, the CDR3 is TGCAGTGCTCCAGAGGGTGGTGTATCCAAAAACATTCAGTACTTC.

The gene calls are TRBV5-1 and TRBJ2-2; D is perhaps TRBD1 (5 bases). The CDR3 loop spans 15 amino acids. From germline, CDR1 is SGHRS and CDR2 YFSETQ. Trimming left V 6 bases short and J 1 base short, with 13 bases between. Here the CDR3 reads CASIPQGKNTGELFF. CDR3 DNA: TGCGCCAGCATTCCCCAGGGCAAGAACACCGGGGAGCTGTTTTTT.

The chain uses TRBV3-1 and TRBJ2-3, with TRBD2 matching 8 bases. Germline values: CDR1 LGHDT, CDR2 YNNKEL (reference sequence). This CDR3 contains 15 residues. V shed 3 bases and J 1 base; nucleotides not matched to a gene: 3. The CDR3 DNA reads TGTGCCAGCAGCCAGATGACTAGCGGCACAGATACGCAGTATTTT. Protein product: CASSQMTSGTDTQYF.

The chain links TRBV29-1 to TRBJ2-1, with D perhaps matching TRBD2 (6 bases). The CDR3 sequence is 13 residues long. Trimming cost V 5 bases and J 7 bases, with 15 bases left between them. Germline V gives CDR1 SQVTM, CDR2 ANQGSEA. The CDR3 nucleotides read TGCAGCGTTAAAGGGACTCTCAGGAATGAGCAGTTCTTC. It specifies CSVKGTLRNEQFF.